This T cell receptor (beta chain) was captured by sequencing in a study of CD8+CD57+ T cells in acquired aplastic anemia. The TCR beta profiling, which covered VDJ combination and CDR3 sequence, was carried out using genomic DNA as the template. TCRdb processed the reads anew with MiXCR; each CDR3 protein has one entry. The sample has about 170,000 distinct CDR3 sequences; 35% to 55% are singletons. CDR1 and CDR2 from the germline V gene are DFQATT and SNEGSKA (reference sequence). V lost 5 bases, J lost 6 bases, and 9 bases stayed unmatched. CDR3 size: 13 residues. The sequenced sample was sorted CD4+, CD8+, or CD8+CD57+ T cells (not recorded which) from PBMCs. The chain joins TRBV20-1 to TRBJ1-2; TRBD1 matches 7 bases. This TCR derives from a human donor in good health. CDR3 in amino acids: CSAPRDRAHGYTF. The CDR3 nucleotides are TGCAGTGCTCCCCGGGACAGAGCCCATGGCTACACCTTC.